This TCR beta chain was documented in a study of PD-1 blockade in classical Hodgkin lymphoma. The study, taken as a whole, reports: Reports indicated that newly diagnosed patients had lower baseline TCR diversity than healthy donors did.

To note about this clone: The antigen is not known.

V dropped 10 bases and J dropped 4 bases, with 14 bases sitting between them. The CDR3 is 13 residues long. Per germline, CDR1 MGHDK and CDR2 SYGVNS. The data were produced by immunoSEQ multiplex PCR, yet TCRdb's version contains in-frame clones alone and is incomplete. The sample lists fewer than 40,000 clones, roughly 92% seen once, with about 2.3% in the top ten. The time point: newly diagnosed, previously untreated cHL patient sample. Specimen: peripheral blood mononuclear cells (PBMCs). This chain uses TRBV25-1 with TRBJ2-1, with D possibly being TRBD2 (6 bases). The source of this sequence is a human donor with classical Hodgkin lymphoma. For the CDR3, the DNA is TGTGCCACGGAGGACTACCTATACAATGAGCAGTTCTTC. Protein sequence: CATEDYLYNEQFF.